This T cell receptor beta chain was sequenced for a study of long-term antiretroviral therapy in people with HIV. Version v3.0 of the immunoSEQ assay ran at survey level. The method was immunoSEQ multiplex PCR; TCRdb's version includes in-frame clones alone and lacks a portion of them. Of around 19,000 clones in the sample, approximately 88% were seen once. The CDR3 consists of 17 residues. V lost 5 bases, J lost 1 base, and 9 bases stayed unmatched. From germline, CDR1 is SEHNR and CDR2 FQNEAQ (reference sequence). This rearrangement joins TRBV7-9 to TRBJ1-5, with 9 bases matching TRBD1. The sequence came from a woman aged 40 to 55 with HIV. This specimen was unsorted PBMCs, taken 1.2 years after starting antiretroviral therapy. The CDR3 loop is CASSAFTGGESNQPQHF. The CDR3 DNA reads TGTGCCAGCAGCGCGTTCACAGGGGGCGAAAGCAATCAGCCCCAGCATTTT.